What follows are 7 T cell receptor beta chains derived from one specimen sequenced in a study of blood T cell repertoires in COVID-19. Produced via immunoSEQ multiplex PCR; TCRdb's table is partial and in-frame only. The sample records about 220,000 clones, 84% being singletons. The sequenced sample was peripheral blood. The receptor set was obtained from a man in his forties who had recovered from COVID-19.

With respect to this clone: As the CDR3 is not closed by the conserved phenylalanine or tryptophan, this likely results from a read error. The DNA is left out, because the CDR3 cannot be placed on it with certainty; the CDR3 is given as TCRdb lists it. The chain couples TRBV11-3 to TRBJ2-7; the table assigns TRBD1, which was not confirmed against the DNA. Germline CDR1 SGHNT, CDR2 YENEEA. The CDR3 is 14 amino acids long, termini counted. The CDR3 reads CASSDGRTGILFPL.

This chain links TRBV7-9 with TRBJ1-4; D gene ambiguous. CDR1 and CDR2 from the germline V gene are SEHNR and FQNEAQ (reference sequence). The CDR3 has 13 residues. The germline V and J ends were trimmed by 7 bases and 8 bases, with 14 bases remaining between them. CDR3 region: CASTKSRGEKLFF. Written as DNA, the CDR3 is TGTGCCAGCACCAAAAGTAGAGGGGAAAAACTGTTTTTT.

The genes are TRBV18 and TRBJ2-1; TRBD2 agrees at 12 bases. J lost 0 bases, V lost 0 bases, and 3 bases had no gene match. Germline V gene lookup returns CDR1 KGHSH and CDR2 LQKENI. The CDR3 is 18 amino acids. CDR3 nucleotide sequence: TGTGCCAGCTCACCACCGGGACTAGCGGGCTCCTCCTACAATGAGCAGTTCTTC. Amino acids: CASSPPGLAGSSYNEQFF.

The rearrangement links TRBV15 to TRBJ1-4; 8 bases agree with TRBD1. Trimming took 4 bases from V and 1 from J; bases not matched to a gene: 8. The CDR3 extends over 17 amino acids. Germline V lookup: CDR1 LNHNV, CDR2 YYDKDF (reference sequence). The CDR3: CATSTGQGAQTNEKLFF. The CDR3 bases are TGTGCCACCAGCACGGGGCAGGGGGCGCAAACTAATGAAAAACTGTTTTTT. The full variable domain, in which reference TRBV15 and TRBJ1-4 provide the parts outside the CDR3, is DAMVIQNPRYQVTQFGKPVTLSCSQTLNHNVMYWYQQKSSQAPKLLFHYYDKDFNNEADTPDNFQSRRPNTSFCFLDIRSPGLGDTAMYLCATSTGQGAQTNEKLFFGSGTQLSVL.

The genes are TRBV5-1 and TRBJ2-1; TRBD2 matches at 10 bases. Germline CDR1 and CDR2: SGHRS and YFSETQ. The CDR3 is 17 amino acids. Trimming removed 0 bases from V and 9 bases from J; junction bases left unmatched: 12. The CDR3 DNA sequence: TGCGCCAGCAGCTTGGCCTTCAGGCTAGCGGGGGCGGGTGAGCAGTTCTTC. Its protein is CASSLAFRLAGAGEQFF.

The chain has TRBV29-1 and TRBJ2-7; the match to TRBD1 covers 7 bases. The length of the CDR3 is 12 residues. The V segment lost 6 bases and the J segment 12 bases; nucleotides outside the gene matches: 14. CDR1 and CDR2 (germline): SQVTM, ANQGSEA. CDR3 in amino acids: CSVITEGALGYF. DNA for the CDR3: TGCAGCGTCATTACAGAGGGGGCTTTGGGGTACTTC.

The chain has TRBV11-2 and TRBJ2-7; 7 bases agree with TRBD2. The V gene's germline CDR1 is SGHAT and CDR2 FQNNGV. The length of the CDR3 is 16 residues. V lost 4 bases and J lost 3; bases outside the gene matches: 12. DNA for the CDR3: TGTGCCAGCAGCTCCGAGATAGGACTAGGCTTCTACGAGCAGTACTTC. Translated, it gives CASSSEIGLGFYEQYF.